A single sample gave rise to the 18 T cell receptor beta chains below, sequenced in a study of blood T cell repertoires in COVID-19. Produced via immunoSEQ multiplex PCR; TCRdb's table is partial and in-frame only. The sample contains some 290,000 clones, 90% of which appear only once. The material sequenced was peripheral blood. The receptor set was obtained from a woman in her 30s with COVID-19, enrolled during active disease.

The chain joins TRBV13 to TRBJ1-1; D is perhaps TRBD1 (5 bases). Germline loops: CDR1 PRHDT, CDR2 FYEKMQ (reference sequence). CDR3 length: 14 residues. With 0 bases removed from V and 5 bases from J, the gap between germline ends came to 10 bases. This CDR3 reads CASSLGTGLTEAFF. The CDR3 nucleotides read TGTGCCAGCAGCTTAGGTACAGGTTTGACTGAAGCTTTCTTT.

This chain uses TRBV5-1 with TRBJ2-3; D might be TRBD1 (6 bases). Trimming shortened V by 4 bases and J by 2 bases, and 17 bases separated the two germline ends. Per the germline V gene, CDR1 is SGHRS and CDR2 is YFSETQ. The CDR3 consists of 16 residues. CDR3 bases: TGCGCCAGCAGCGACTGGGGGCTAGTTTCCACAGATACGCAGTATTTT. Its protein is CASSDWGLVSTDTQYF. Using reference TRBV5-1 and TRBJ2-3 for the parts outside the CDR3, the full variable domain is KAGVTQTPRYLIKTRGQQVTLSCSPISGHRSVSWYQQTPGQGLQFLFEYFSETQRNKGNFPGRFSGRQFSNSRSEMNVSTLELGDSALYLCASSDWGLVSTDTQYFGPGTRLTVL.

This chain joins TRBV19 and TRBJ1-2; no clear D. The V gene's germline CDR1 is LNHDA and CDR2 SQIVND (reference sequence). With 2 bases removed from V and 5 bases from J, the gap between germline ends came to 9 bases. The CDR3 spans 13 residues. The DNA for the CDR3 is TGTGCCAGTAGTATACGACTTATGTATGGCTACACCTTC. This gives the protein CASSIRLMYGYTF. Variable domain in full (rest from reference TRBV19 and TRBJ1-2): DGGITQSPKYLFRKEGQNVTLSCEQNLNHDAMYWYRQDPGQGLRLIYYSQIVNDFQKGDIAEGYSVSREKKESFPLTVTSAQKNPTAFYLCASSIRLMYGYTFGSGTRLTVV.

In its sample, this clone was seen a few times. V and J are TRBV30 and TRBJ1-6, with 7 positions matching TRBD1. The ends lost 7 bases at V and 8 bases at J; junction bases unmatched: 11. The CDR3 runs 14 residues. Germline V gene data show CDR1 as GTSNPN and CDR2 as SVGIG (reference sequence). CDR3 residues: CASSRDRDDSPLHF. The CDR3 nucleotides read TGTGCCTCCTCCCGAGACAGGGATGATTCACCCCTCCACTTT.

The chain is built from TRBV5-1 and TRBJ2-1; the match to TRBD1 covers 11 bases. This CDR3 has 15 amino acids. From germline, CDR1 is SGHRS and CDR2 YFSETQ. V lost 2 bases to trimming and J lost 10 bases; unmatched junction nucleotides: 8. The CDR3: CASSFGQGARREQFF. The CDR3 DNA sequence: TGCGCCAGCAGCTTTGGACAGGGGGCGCGGAGGGAGCAGTTCTTC. Complete variable domain (other parts from reference TRBV5-1 and TRBJ2-1): KAGVTQTPRYLIKTRGQQVTLSCSPISGHRSVSWYQQTPGQGLQFLFEYFSETQRNKGNFPGRFSGRQFSNSRSEMNVSTLELGDSALYLCASSFGQGARREQFFGPGTRLTVL.

Turning to this clone: Sequence at one end of the junction differs from germline and may be a read error. The chain has TRBV30 and TRBJ1-3; D ambiguous. CDR1 is GTSNPN and CDR2 is SVGIG in the germline V gene (reference sequence). The CDR3 runs to 10 residues. CDR3 DNA: TGTGCCTGGAGGCGGGGTAGCCCCGCGTTT. Protein: CAWRRGSPAF.

This sequence joins TRBV4-1 and TRBJ1-2, with a tentative D call TRBD1 (5 bases). CDR1 is MGHRA and CDR2 is YSYEKL in the germline V gene. The germline V and J ends were trimmed by 1 base and 4 bases, with 13 bases remaining between them. The CDR3 is 15 amino acids. The CDR3 spells CASSQGQGQFYGYTF. The CDR3 nucleotides are TGCGCCAGCAGCCAAGGGCAGGGTCAATTCTATGGCTACACCTTC.

The V gene is TRBV18, the J gene TRBJ2-1; 9 bases fit TRBD2. The CDR3 extends over 14 amino acids. The V segment lost 6 bases and the J segment 8 bases; nucleotides outside the gene matches: 8. Germline CDR1 and CDR2: KGHSH and LQKENI. In DNA, the CDR3 is TGTGCCAGCTCCCCTGGACTAGCGACCGATGAGCAGTTCTTC. This gives the protein CASSPGLATDEQFF.

The V and J genes are TRBV6-5 and TRBJ1-3; unclear D gene. Trimming removed 7 bases at V and 0 bases at J, with 13 bases between. The CDR3 consists of 15 residues. Germline V CDR1 and CDR2: MNHEY, SVGAGI. DNA for the CDR3: TGTGCCAGCACCAAGGCCCAGGCCTCTGGAAACACCATATATTTT. Translating it yields CASTKAQASGNTIYF.

In this sample, this clone turned up a few times. The CDR3 spells CASSYHLAGGPGELFF. CDR3 nucleotide sequence: TGTGCCAGCAGTTACCACCTAGCGGGAGGGCCCGGGGAGCTGTTTTTT. The genes are TRBV6-5 and TRBJ2-2; TRBD2 aligns across 12 bases. The CDR3 runs to 16 residues. Germline V CDR1 and CDR2: MNHEY, SVGAGI. The V and J ends lost 2 bases and 6 bases, in that order; junction bases with no gene match: 4.

The chain couples TRBV14 to TRBJ2-1; TRBD2 matches 13 bases. The CDR3 is 17 amino acids. The J segment lost 6 bases and the V segment lost 1 base, leaving 6 bases of the junction unmatched. Germline V gene lookup returns CDR1 SGHDN and CDR2 FVKESK. CDR3 protein: CASSQARLAGGANEQFF. In DNA form, the CDR3 reads TGTGCCAGCAGCCAAGCCAGACTAGCGGGAGGAGCCAATGAGCAGTTCTTC.

The rearrangement uses TRBV3-1 (or the pseudogene TRBV3-2) and TRBJ1-4; perhaps TRBD1 as D (6 bases). Germline CDR1 is LGHDT and CDR2 is YNNKEL (reference sequence). V shed 3 bases and J shed 4 bases, with 9 bases lying between them. The CDR3 length is 14 residues. The CDR3 DNA sequence: TGTGCCAGCAGCCAGACAGGCAGTAATGAAAAACTGTTTTTT. This codes for CASSQTGSNEKLFF.

The chain combines TRBV5-4 with TRBJ1-1; D is possibly TRBD1 (5 bases). The germline V and J ends were trimmed by 4 bases and 0 bases, with 13 bases remaining between them. There are 15 residues in the CDR3. From germline, CDR1 is SGHNT and CDR2 YYREEE (reference sequence). The CDR3 DNA follows: TGTGCCAGCAGCGCAGCAGGGAACATGAACACTGAAGCTTTCTTT. Its protein is CASSAAGNMNTEAFF.

The chain couples TRBV6-1 to TRBJ2-1; D might be TRBD2 (6 bases). V lost 4 bases and J lost 2, with 15 bases in between. The V gene's germline CDR1 is MNHNS and CDR2 SASEGT. The CDR3 consists of 16 residues. The CDR3 loop is CASSAHAGNTYNEQFF. CDR3 nucleotides: TGTGCCAGCAGTGCTCACGCGGGAAACACCTACAATGAGCAGTTCTTC.

This clone appeared a single time. The V gene is TRBV27, the J gene TRBJ1-1, with D possibly matching TRBD1 (5 bases). Germline V gene data show CDR1 as MNHEY and CDR2 as SMNVEV (reference sequence). V was trimmed by 3 bases and J by 5 bases, leaving 13 bases between them. CDR3 length: 14 residues. This CDR3 is CASSLGRKGTEAFF. In DNA, the CDR3 is TGTGCCAGCAGTTTGGGGAGGAAGGGGACTGAAGCTTTCTTT.

V gene TRBV27 combines with J gene TRBJ1-1; D possibly corresponds to TRBD1 (5 bases). The V end was cut by 5 bases, the J end by 0 bases, with 16 bases between. CDR3 size: 16 residues. Per germline, CDR1 MNHEY and CDR2 SMNVEV (reference sequence). CDR3 region: CASSRTPILMNTEAFF. In DNA form, the CDR3 reads TGTGCCAGCAGTAGGACACCTATATTGATGAACACTGAAGCTTTCTTT.

J is TRBJ1-1 and V is TRBV2; D ambiguous. Trimming took off 1 base at V and 5 bases at J, with 8 bases between the two ends. CDR3 length: 13 residues. Germline CDR1 and CDR2: SNHLY and FYNNEI. This CDR3 is CASSEERVTEAFF. The CDR3 nucleotides are TGTGCCAGCAGTGAAGAGAGGGTAACTGAAGCTTTCTTT.

The gene calls are TRBV27 and TRBJ1-5, with a weak D call TRBD1 (5 bases). The germline gives CDR1 MNHEY, CDR2 SMNVEV (reference sequence). V lost 3 bases, J lost 7 bases, and 10 bases lay in between. There are 13 residues in the CDR3. The CDR3 protein is CASSFGGEQPQHF. The CDR3 region has the DNA TGTGCCAGCAGTTTCGGGGGTGAGCAGCCCCAGCATTTT.